The 19 T cell receptor beta chains below were found in one sample sequenced in a study of blood T cell repertoires in COVID-19. Assay used: immunoSEQ multiplex PCR; TCRdb lists only in-frame clones, some missing. The table records about 220,000 clones, roughly 90% of them present only once. The sequencing sample was made of PBMCs or T cells enriched from blood (not recorded which). These receptor sequences come from a woman aged 25 to 39 who had recovered from COVID-19.

Here the CDR3 reads CASSPGTTGSPLHF. The CDR3 region has the DNA TGTGCCAGCAGCCCCGGGACAACGGGATCACCCCTCCACTTT. This rearrangement joins TRBV7-3 to TRBJ1-6, with a weak D call TRBD1 (6 bases). Germline CDR1 SGHTA, CDR2 FQGTGA. V lost 5 bases and J 10 bases, leaving 15 bases between the germline ends. The CDR3 totals 14 residues. Filled out from reference TRBV7-3 and TRBJ1-6, the complete variable domain reads GAGVSQTPSNKVTEKGKYVELRCDPISGHTALYWYRQSLGQGPEFLIYFQGTGAADDSGLPNDRFFAVRPEGSVSTLKIQRTERGDSAVYLCASSPGTTGSPLHFGNGTRLTVT.

The J gene is TRBJ1-2, the V gene TRBV5-1; a possible D gene is TRBD1 (6 bases). The CDR3 consists of 14 residues. The V gene's germline CDR1 is SGHRS and CDR2 YFSETQ. V lost 5 bases, J lost 2 bases, and 13 bases lay in between. The CDR3 DNA reads as TGCGCCAGCAGTAAGGAACAGGGCAACTATGGCTACACCTTC. The encoded protein is CASSKEQGNYGYTF.

The chain is built from TRBV5-1 and TRBJ1-2, with a possible D match to TRBD1 (5 bases). Germline-derived CDR1 and CDR2 are SGHRS and YFSETQ. The CDR3 extends over 15 amino acids. Deletions cut 4 bases from V and 6 bases from J, with 19 bases between. For the CDR3, the DNA is TGCGCCAGCAGCCCGGGACTTATCCAGTACAATGGCTACACCTTC. Protein product: CASSPGLIQYNGYTF.

The count of this clone is one. The chain has TRBV4-2 and TRBJ2-4; 8 bases are a match to TRBD1. This CDR3 spans 14 amino acids. The trim removed 7 bases at V and 7 bases at J, leaving 9 bases unmatched. Germline values: CDR1 LGHNA, CDR2 YNFKEQ. CDR3 sequence (DNA): TGTGCCAGCACCCCAGGGGGCGCATCCAACATTCAGTACTTC. This sequence encodes CASTPGGASNIQYF.

This clone has a single count. The chain has TRBV11-2 and TRBJ2-3; TRBD2 matches 7 bases. The V and J ends lost 1 base and 0 bases, in that order; junction bases with no gene match: 4. The CDR3 is made up of 16 amino acids. CDR1 is SGHAT, CDR2 FQNNGV, per germline. Written as DNA, the CDR3 is TGTGCCAGCAGCTTAGCGGGGGGTACTAGCACAGATACGCAGTATTTT. It yields the protein CASSLAGGTSTDTQYF. The whole variable domain, filled in from reference TRBV11-2 and TRBJ2-3, reads EAGVAQSPRYKIIEKRQSVAFWCNPISGHATLYWYQQILGQGPKLLIQFQNNGVVDDSQLPKDRFSAERLKGVDSTLKIQPAKLEDSAVYLCASSLAGGTSTDTQYFGPGTRLTVL.

This chain joins TRBV24-1 and TRBJ2-7; TRBD1 matches at 7 bases. The germline CDR1 and CDR2 sequences are KGHDR and SFDVKD. The V gene end was trimmed by 4 bases and the J gene end by 4 bases; junction bases not matched to a gene: 6. The CDR3 consists of 14 residues. This CDR3 is CATSEPGQPYEQYF. DNA of the CDR3: TGTGCCACCAGTGAACCGGGACAGCCTTACGAGCAGTACTTC.

The chain recombines TRBV7-3 with TRBJ2-3, with 8 bases identical to TRBD1. The CDR3 sequence is 15 residues long. Germline V CDR1 and CDR2: SGHTA, FQGTGA. Trimming at V came to 4 bases and at J to 4 bases, leaving 7 bases not matched to a gene. CDR3 region: CASSSSWTGSDTQYF. The CDR3 coding sequence is TGTGCCAGCAGCTCCTCGTGGACAGGGTCAGATACGCAGTATTTT.

As for this clone: At one end, the junction sequence differs from germline, possibly due to a read error. The rearrangement uses TRBV7-7 and TRBJ1-2; TRBD1 aligns across 8 bases. The CDR3 is made up of 14 amino acids. Germline V gene lookup returns CDR1 SSHAT and CDR2 FNYEAQ (reference sequence). The CDR3 is CASSSQGVNYGYTF. The CDR3, as DNA: TGTGCTAGCAGTTCACAGGGGGTAAACTATGGCTACACCTTC.

J is TRBJ1-2 and V is TRBV6-6; a possible D gene is TRBD1 (6 bases). Between the trimmed V and J ends, which lost 6 bases and 4 bases, there was a span of 12 bases. The germline gives CDR1 MNHNY, CDR2 SVGAGI (reference sequence). The CDR3 has 13 residues. The CDR3 loop is CASRLGQSYGYTF. The CDR3 DNA follows: TGTGCCAGCAGACTCGGACAGTCCTATGGCTACACCTTC.

V gene TRBV3-1 (or the pseudogene TRBV3-2) combines with J gene TRBJ2-7; D uncertain. The V gene's germline CDR1 is LGHDT and CDR2 YNNKEL (reference sequence). V was shortened by 1 base and J by 7 bases, with 5 bases between the two germline ends. This CDR3 contains 11 residues. The CDR3 region has the DNA TGTGCCAGCAGCCAAGGTCTGGAGCAGTACTTC. Translation gives CASSQGLEQYF.

In nucleotides, the CDR3 is TGTGCCAGCAGCTCCACTATAGCGGGGGGCCGTATCACCGGGGAGCTGTTTTTT. It codes for CASSSTIAGGRITGELFF. This chain uses TRBV7-3 with TRBJ2-2; TRBD2 matches 10 bases. CDR3 length equals 18 residues. J gave up 4 bases and V 4 bases, and 12 bases lay outside the gene matches. Germline V gene sequence: CDR1 SGHTA, CDR2 FQGTGA.

J is TRBJ2-1 and V is TRBV15, with D perhaps matching TRBD1 (6 bases). CDR1 is LNHNV, CDR2 YYDKDF, per germline (reference sequence). This CDR3 spans 16 amino acids. Trimming took off 1 base at V and 2 bases at J, with 12 bases between the two ends. The CDR3 DNA sequence: TGTGCCACCAGCAGAGCCGGGACACCCACCTACAATGAGCAGTTCTTC. It is translated as CATSRAGTPTYNEQFF.

The chain uses TRBV10-3 and TRBJ2-5; 7 nucleotides agree with TRBD1. Germline CDR1 reads ENHRY; CDR2 reads SYGVKD. After removal of 4 bases from V and 3 bases from J, the junction contained 2 bases not matched to a gene. The CDR3 is 13 amino acids. The CDR3 loop reads CAISGGTEETQYF. The CDR3 DNA reads TGTGCCATCAGTGGTGGGACAGAAGAGACCCAGTACTTC.

The chain carries TRBV4-2 and TRBJ1-1; the D gene is possibly TRBD1 (5 bases). The germline V gene encodes CDR1 LGHNA and CDR2 YNFKEQ. This CDR3 region has 16 residues. The ends were cut back, 8 bases at V and 1 base at J, with 20 bases in the middle. CDR3 in DNA: TGTGCCAGCGACCCAAGTTCAACTACAGGGAACACTGAAGCTTTCTTT. Its translation: CASDPSSTTGNTEAFF.

The chain has TRBV5-1 and TRBJ2-5; TRBD2 aligns across 7 bases. J lost 1 base, V lost 0 bases, and 6 bases had no gene match. Per germline, CDR1 SGHRS and CDR2 YFSETQ. The CDR3 length is 16 residues. DNA of the CDR3: TGCGCCAGCAGCTTGGTTCTGGCGGGGGTCCAAGAGACCCAGTACTTC. This encodes CASSLVLAGVQETQYF.

The chain links TRBV7-8 to TRBJ2-3; possibly TRBD1 for D (6 bases). Germline CDR1 reads SGHVS; CDR2 reads FQNEAQ. The V gene lost 1 base and the J gene lost 2 bases, with 7 bases spanning the gap. This CDR3 region has 14 residues. The CDR3 reads CASSLDRATDTQYF. The DNA of the CDR3 is TGTGCCAGCAGCTTAGACAGGGCCACAGATACGCAGTATTTT.

The chain couples TRBV7-7 to TRBJ2-3, with D maybe TRBD2 (6 bases). The CDR3 sequence is 15 residues long. CDR1 and CDR2 from the germline V gene are SSHAT and FNYEAQ (reference sequence). Trimming pared 3 bases from V and 0 bases from J, leaving 10 bases between. The CDR3 reads CASSLGRGSTDTQYF. CDR3 nucleotide sequence: TGTGCCAGCAGCTTGGGACGGGGGAGCACAGATACGCAGTATTTT.

The chain combines TRBV9 with TRBJ1-6, with D tentatively TRBD1 (6 bases). Germline V lookup: CDR1 SGDLS, CDR2 YYNGEE. This CDR3 contains 13 residues. V shed 3 bases and J shed 10 bases, with 11 bases lying between them. CDR3 DNA sequence: TGTGCCAGCAGCGGGGCAGGGGTATCACCCCTCCACTTT. Translation: CASSGAGVSPLHF. Drawing the rest from reference TRBV9 and TRBJ1-6, the complete variable domain is DSGVTQTPKHLITATGQRVTLRCSPRSGDLSVYWYQQSLDQGLQFLIQYYNGEERAKGNILERFSAQQFPDLHSELNLSSLELGDSALYFCASSGAGVSPLHFGNGTRLTVT.

The rearrangement joins TRBV13 to TRBJ2-5, with 11 bases lining up with TRBD1. This CDR3 spans 15 amino acids. The germline V gene encodes CDR1 PRHDT and CDR2 FYEKMQ (reference sequence). J was trimmed by 5 bases and V by 3 bases; bases with no gene match: 5. This CDR3 is CASSFSGTGGETQYF. CDR3 DNA: TGTGCCAGCAGCTTTTCCGGGACAGGGGGGGAGACCCAGTACTTC. Looking up the rest from reference TRBV13 and TRBJ2-5 gives the full variable domain: AAGVIQSPRHLIKEKRETATLKCYPIPRHDTVYWYQQGPGQDPQFLISFYEKMQSDKGSIPDRFSAQQFSDYHSELNMSSLELGDSALYFCASSFSGTGGETQYFGPGTRLLVL.